The 17 T cell receptor beta chains in this list originate from one sample, sequenced in a study of regulatory T cells in long-lasting Graves disease. Building of the TCR beta libraries involved iRepertoire HTBI primers and Arm-PCR of CDR3 regions. TCRdb re-derived calls from the multiplex PCR reads in MiXCR, one entry per CDR3 protein. This repertoire shows around 450,000 distinct CDR3 sequences, 15% to 20% found once; its top ten account for 10% to 15%. Documented time point: newly diagnosed GD, antithyroid drugs for less than 3 months. TCR sequences were obtained from RNA taken from PBMCs. The same specimen was also included in a second study, on T cells in Graves' hyperthyroidism and ophthalmopathy.

The sequenced sample was peripheral blood mononuclear cells (PBMCs), obtained at new diagnosis, from a patient treated with antithyroid drugs. Receptors were obtained from a man in his forties with Graves disease.

As DNA, the CDR3 is TGTGCCTGGAGTCGGAGTTATGGCTACACCTTC. This sequence encodes CAWSRSYGYTF. The chain has TRBV30 and TRBJ1-2; D gene ambiguous. This CDR3 spans 11 amino acids. V lost 2 bases and J lost 5, with 6 bases in between. CDR1 is GTSNPN and CDR2 is SVGIG in the germline V gene (reference sequence). Filled out from reference TRBV30 and TRBJ1-2, the complete variable domain reads SQTIHQWPATLVQPVGSPLSLECTVEGTSNPNLYWYRQAAGRGLQLLFYSVGIGQISSEVPQNLSASRPQDRQFILSSKKLLLSDSGFYLCAWSRSYGYTFGSGTRLTVV.

V gene TRBV12-3 or TRBV12-4 combines with J gene TRBJ2-7, with 9 nucleotides matching TRBD1. The CDR3 spans 14 residues. The V gene end was trimmed by 5 bases and the J gene end by 3 bases; junction bases not matched to a gene: 5. The CDR3 DNA sequence: TGTGCCAGCAGTGGACAGGGGACCCTCTACGAGCAGTACTTC. Its protein product is CASSGQGTLYEQYF.

This clonotype came up a few times. CDR3 loop: CASSLGQARAGELFF. The CDR3 DNA reads TGTGCCAGCAGTTTGGGACAGGCGAGGGCCGGGGAGCTGTTTTTT. This chain connects TRBV28 to TRBJ2-2; 8 bases agree with TRBD1. CDR3 length equals 15 residues. Germline V gives CDR1 MDHEN, CDR2 SYDVKM. With 3 bases clipped from V and 6 bases from J, the junction kept 6 bases outside the gene matches.

This clonotype was picked up many times. The chain recombines TRBV11-2 with TRBJ2-1; maybe TRBD2 (5 bases). Germline V gene lookup returns CDR1 SGHAT and CDR2 FQNNGV. V gave up 9 bases and J gave up 4 bases, with 16 bases separating them. This CDR3 is 14 amino acids long. The DNA for the CDR3 is TGTGCCAGTCAATTTCTCCGGGGTTACAATGAGCAGTTCTTC. Translated, it gives CASQFLRGYNEQFF.

The chain has TRBV29-1 and TRBJ2-1, with 7 bases identical to TRBD1. CDR3 length: 19 amino acids. Germline assignment: CDR1 SQVTM and CDR2 ANQGSEA. The V segment lost 4 bases and the J segment 4 bases; nucleotides outside the gene matches: 22. CDR3 amino acids: CSVGLQRDSVNTSYNEQFF. The CDR3, as DNA: TGCAGCGTTGGCCTACAGAGGGACAGTGTAAACACGTCGTACAATGAGCAGTTCTTC.

The chain employs TRBV29-1 and TRBJ2-2; D is undetermined. Germline V gives CDR1 SQVTM, CDR2 ANQGSEA. V lost 3 bases, J lost 3 bases, and 8 bases lay in between. This CDR3 spans 13 amino acids. This chain's CDR3 is CSVESRDTGELFF. The DNA of the CDR3 is TGCAGCGTTGAGTCTAGGGACACCGGGGAGCTGTTTTTT.

As DNA, the CDR3 is TGTGCCAGCAGCACCGGACAGGGGGCGTACACCGGGGAGCTGTTTTTT. This gives the protein CASSTGQGAYTGELFF. This chain joins TRBV7-9 and TRBJ2-2, with 11 bases that match TRBD1. With 5 bases clipped from V and 3 bases from J, the junction kept 5 bases outside the gene matches. The germline CDR1 and CDR2 sequences are SEHNR and FQNEAQ (reference sequence). The CDR3 extends over 16 amino acids.

In this sample, this clonotype turned up a few times. This rearrangement joins TRBV5-1 to TRBJ1-4; 7 bases map to TRBD1. CDR1 is SGHRS and CDR2 is YFSETQ in the germline V gene. CDR3 length: 14 residues. V shed 4 bases and J 8 bases; nucleotides not matched to a gene: 8. This chain's CDR3 is CASSPGQLLEKLFF. CDR3 coding DNA: TGCGCCAGCAGCCCGGGACAGTTACTCGAAAAACTGTTTTTT.

This clonotype has only a few counts. This chain joins TRBV12-3 or TRBV12-4 and TRBJ2-3; 10 positions agree with TRBD2. The CDR3 is made up of 17 amino acids. V lost 2 bases, J lost 6 bases, and 11 bases stayed unmatched. CDR3 sequence reads: CASSLRWSGRAPDTQYF. CDR3 bases: TGTGCCAGCAGTTTAAGGTGGAGCGGGAGGGCCCCTGATACGCAGTATTTT.

This clonotype was counted a few times. The final CDR3 position lacks the conserved phenylalanine or tryptophan, pointing to a likely read error. The DNA is left out, because the CDR3 cannot be placed on it with certainty; the CDR3 is given as TCRdb lists it. This chain uses TRBV7-8 with TRBJ2-7; the table's D call of TRBD2 was not tested on the DNA. CDR1 is SGHVS, CDR2 FQNEAQ, per germline. The CDR3 length equals 10 residues, ends included. The CDR3 protein is CASSLAGLAG.

Ten or more counts support this clonotype. The chain combines TRBV27 with TRBJ1-5; D is possibly TRBD1 (5 bases). V was trimmed by 9 bases and J by 1 base, leaving 13 bases between them. Germline V gives CDR1 MNHEY, CDR2 SMNVEV (reference sequence). The CDR3 totals 14 residues. The CDR3 region is CARTRQGSNQPQHF. Here the CDR3 DNA reads TGTGCCAGAACTCGGCAGGGCAGCAATCAGCCCCAGCATTTT.

This clonotype was seen a few times. The chain recombines TRBV5-1 with TRBJ2-3, with a possible D match to TRBD1 (6 bases). Trimming removed 4 bases at V and 6 bases at J, with 15 bases between. Germline CDR1 SGHRS, CDR2 YFSETQ. The CDR3 has 14 amino acids. This CDR3 reads CASSVRGNYDTQYF. In DNA form, the CDR3 reads TGCGCCAGCAGCGTAAGGGGGAATTACGATACGCAGTATTTT.

There are many counts of this clonotype. The CDR3 protein is CASSLWESYEQYF. In DNA form, the CDR3 reads TGTGCCAGCAGCTTATGGGAGTCCTACGAGCAGTACTTC. The chain has TRBV11-2 and TRBJ2-7; perhaps TRBD2 as D (5 bases). The CDR3 covers 13 residues. Per germline, CDR1 SGHAT and CDR2 FQNNGV. Trimming shortened V by 2 bases and J by 1 base, and 6 bases separated the two germline ends.

This clonotype was observed many times. J is TRBJ2-7 and V is TRBV12-3 or TRBV12-4, with D unresolved. V was clipped by 3 bases and J by 2 bases, with 11 bases between them. The CDR3 spans 14 residues. The CDR3 here is CASSFPGSPYEQYF. The CDR3 DNA is TGTGCCAGCAGTTTCCCCGGCAGCCCCTACGAGCAGTACTTC.

The J gene is TRBJ2-5, the V gene TRBV3-1; D gene unclear. Germline lookup yields CDR1 LGHDT and CDR2 YNNKEL (reference sequence). With 0 bases removed from V and 2 bases from J, the gap between germline ends came to 10 bases. CDR3 size: 15 residues. The CDR3 loop reads CASSQDLAQQETQYF. In DNA, the CDR3 is TGTGCCAGCAGCCAAGATTTAGCCCAGCAAGAGACCCAGTACTTC.

The table lists this clonotype with many counts. The V and J genes are TRBV2 and TRBJ2-7; TRBD2 matches 11 bases. Germline V gene data show CDR1 as SNHLY and CDR2 as FYNNEI. Unmatched junction bases numbered 13, after V lost 6 bases and J lost 0 bases. This CDR3 spans 18 amino acids. CDR3 sequence reads: CASSRGGLAVTGSYEQYF. Here the CDR3 DNA reads TGTGCCAGCAGCCGGGGGGGACTAGCGGTCACGGGCTCCTACGAGCAGTACTTC.

A few counts support this clonotype. A single base separates this from a much larger clone, so it may be a read error. CDR3 bases: TGTGCCAGCAGCGGGGACAGGTCCTACGAGCAGTACTTC. This gives the protein CASSGDRSYEQYF. The rearrangement joins TRBV7-9 to TRBJ2-7; 8 bases match TRBD1. Trimming at V came to 5 bases and at J to 1 base, leaving 1 base not matched to a gene. The CDR3 consists of 13 residues. Germline V lookup: CDR1 SEHNR, CDR2 FQNEAQ (reference sequence).